Described below is a single TCR beta chain sequence and its context. Antigen unknown. CDR1 SGHDT and CDR2 YYEEEE come from the germline V gene. The CDR3 extends over 13 amino acids. The V gene lost 0 bases and the J gene lost 7 bases, with 8 bases spanning the gap. This record belongs to a study of cytomegalovirus exposure and HLA in healthy donors. Broader study findings: A missense DCLRE1C variant was associated with V- and J-gene trimming of TCR beta chains in a later analysis, and an independent cohort replicated the association.

PCR used 60 Vbeta primers and 13 Jbeta primers. The assay was immunoSEQ multiplex PCR, and TCRdb's table has in-frame clones only and misses some. The table includes 150,000 to 200,000 clones, roughly 75% detected once. The gene calls are TRBV5-6 and TRBJ1-5; D remains unclear. Sequenced input: PBMCs. This TCR was sampled from a man between 18 and 35 years old in good health and CMV-seropositive. For the CDR3, the DNA is TGTGCCAGCAGCTTGGCCCCTCGGCAGCCCCAGCATTTT. Translation: CASSLAPRQPQHF.